The clone carrying this TCR beta chain was detected only a few times. The antigen remains unidentified. Doses given second, at about 4 or about 12 weeks, were pooled. The source of the sample is a study of T cell responses to AZD1222 COVID-19 vaccine. CDR1 and CDR2 (germline): KGHDR, SFDVKD. CDR3 length: 12 amino acids. With 10 bases removed from V and 3 bases from J, the gap between germline ends came to 8 bases. Libraries were prepared by immunoSEQ multiplex PCR; TCRdb keeps only in-frame clonotypes and omits some of them. The sample lists approximately 170,000 clones, around 88% seen once, with 0.85% to 1.2% in the top ten. Study-wide results and limits: Repertoire sampling occurred only after the peak T cell response. Spike-specific TCR repertoires showed rising breadth and depth after two AZD1222 doses.

Sequencing used peripheral blood, obtained 28 days after the second AZD1222 dose. This chain links TRBV24-1 with TRBJ1-4; a weak D match, TRBD1 (5 bases). This TCR was sampled from an adult who received the AZD1222 COVID-19 vaccine. In DNA, the CDR3 is TGTGCCACGGCGGGGGCTAATGAAAAACTGTTTTTT. Its translation: CATAGANEKLFF.